This TCR beta chain was observed in a study of T-cell memory formation after mild COVID-19. Study observations and caveats: CD4+ contracting clones lay mainly in CM and EM, CD8+ ones in EMRA. Pre-infection memory showed some responding clones, and this suggested that cross-reactive memory joined.

Germline assignment: CDR1 SGDLS and CDR2 YYNGEE. CDR3 length: 16 amino acids. The V and J ends lost 10 bases and 6 bases, in that order; junction bases with no gene match: 15. TCR alpha and TCR beta cDNA libraries carrying sample barcodes and UMIs were produced by 5'RACE using constant-segment primers. TCRdb fed the 5' RACE reads into MiXCR, producing one record per CDR3 protein. This table holds some 13,000 distinct CDR3 sequences, more than 10% found once. Ten or more counts support this clonotype. Its antigen is as yet unknown. Sequencing was carried out using PBMCs or a T cell subset sorted from them (not recorded which). The chain combines TRBV9 with TRBJ2-3, with 12 bases fitting TRBD2. The receptor was isolated from an adult woman who had mild COVID-19 (a few samples of this study predate the infection). Cell type and time point are not known. The DNA for the CDR3 is TGTGCCGGTACCCCTCTACTAGCGGGAGGAATGGATACGCAGTATTTT. Encoded protein: CAGTPLLAGGMDTQYF.